This T cell receptor beta chain was sequenced during a study of breast tumors, draining lymph nodes, adjacent tissues. Study-wide points: Luminal-like breast cancer showed significantly higher tumor–nontumor repertoire similarity than basal-like. Tumor TCR diversity was below lymph nodes but above nontumor tissue. Findings are consistent with lymph node origin and intratumoral expansion of most tumor T cells.

Samples came from axillary lymph nodes draining the breast cancer. V was clipped by 6 bases and J by 6 bases; unmatched bases: 7. The CDR3 consists of 14 residues. CDR1 is MNHEY, CDR2 SMNVEV, per germline (reference sequence). One entry per CDR3 protein, called by TCRdb with MiXCR from the multiplex PCR reads. This sample has over 150,000 distinct CDR3 sequences, with approximately 30% found just once. This clonotype appeared a few times. Antigen specificity is unknown. The chain joins TRBV27 to TRBJ2-2; 7 bases align to TRBD2. The sample taken for sequencing was axillary lymph node tissue. The TCR originated in a female donor with breast cancer. Some clones in this sample may be carry-over from other donors' samples. The CDR3 loop is CASSGLVGAGELFF. In DNA form, the CDR3 reads TGTGCCAGCAGCGGACTAGTGGGCGCCGGGGAGCTGTTTTTT.